Shown below are 27 T cell receptor beta chains from a single sample sequenced in a study of T-cell memory formation after mild COVID-19. MiXCR, applied by TCRdb to the 5' RACE reads, yields one record per CDR3 protein. The table records roughly 450,000 distinct CDR3 sequences, roughly 18% of them present only once. Sequencing input: PBMCs or a T cell subset sorted from them (not recorded which). The source of these receptors is a man between 18 and 35 years old who had mild COVID-19 (a few samples of this study predate the infection). Cell type and time point are not known.

This clonotype showed up just a few times. The rearrangement joins TRBV6-2 or TRBV6-3 to TRBJ2-1; maybe TRBD2 (5 bases). The ends were cut back, 6 bases at V and 5 bases at J, with 14 bases in the middle. Germline CDR1 reads MNHEY; CDR2 reads SVGEGT. The CDR3 is 14 amino acids. The CDR3 loop is CASRPGLLHNEQFF. CDR3 coding DNA: TGTGCCAGCAGACCAGGACTCCTTCACAATGAGCAGTTCTTC.

This CDR3 is CASSLGQASSQPQHF. In nucleotides, the CDR3 is TGTGCCAGCTCACTGGGACAGGCCTCAAGTCAGCCCCAGCATTTT. The chain is built from TRBV18 and TRBJ1-5; 8 bases match TRBD1. CDR3 length: 15 amino acids. Losses at the gene ends were 4 bases for V and 6 bases for J; bases not matched to a gene: 8. Germline loops: CDR1 KGHSH, CDR2 LQKENI.

The V call is TRBV20-1, the J call TRBJ1-1; no firm D call. The V end was cut by 3 bases, the J end by 8 bases, with 10 bases between. Germline lookup yields CDR1 DFQATT and CDR2 SNEGSKA (reference sequence). The CDR3 consists of 11 residues. This chain's CDR3 is CSARLRVEAFF. The CDR3 DNA follows: TGCAGTGCTAGGCTCCGGGTGGAAGCTTTCTTT.

Many counts were recorded for this clonotype. The rearrangement joins TRBV6-1 to TRBJ2-6; D remains unclear. The CDR3 covers 14 residues. The ends were cut back, 2 bases at V and 2 bases at J, with 4 bases in the middle. Germline loops: CDR1 MNHNS, CDR2 SASEGT. CDR3 protein: CASSELAGANVLTF. The CDR3 DNA is TGTGCCAGCAGTGAACTAGCTGGGGCCAACGTCCTGACTTTC.

There are many counts of this clonotype. This chain uses TRBV12-3 or TRBV12-4 with TRBJ1-4; D gene uncertain. The length of the CDR3 is 13 residues. V was trimmed by 7 bases and J by 4 bases, leaving 10 bases between them. In DNA, the CDR3 is TGTGCCAGCATCGAGAGATTTAATGAAAAACTGTTTTTT. Translating gives CASIERFNEKLFF.

This chain joins TRBV12-3 or TRBV12-4 and TRBJ2-3, with no clear D. This CDR3 has 14 residues. Trimming shortened V by 1 base and J by 8 bases, and 13 bases separated the two germline ends. DNA of the CDR3: TGTGCCAGCAGTTTAGAATGTCAACTGGGTACGCAGTATTTT. Translation gives CASSLECQLGTQYF.

This clonotype has only one observation. J is TRBJ2-1 and V is TRBV9; D call uncertain. Germline CDR1 reads SGDLS; CDR2 reads YYNGEE. The CDR3 covers 12 residues. Trimming cost V 7 bases and J 10 bases, with 15 bases left between them. The CDR3 DNA reads as TGTGCCAGCGCGGTGGCTGGACGGGAGCAGTTCTTC. This encodes CASAVAGREQFF.

The DNA of the CDR3 is TGTGCCAGCAGCTTACTGTCAGCGGGGAGCACAGATACGCAGTATTTT. The encoded protein is CASSLLSAGSTDTQYF. The chain carries TRBV7-9 and TRBJ2-3; 7 positions match TRBD2. The V and J ends lost 2 bases and 0 bases, in that order; junction bases with no gene match: 5. CDR1 is SEHNR, CDR2 FQNEAQ, per germline (reference sequence). This CDR3 is 16 amino acids long.

This clonotype has more than one count but fewer than ten. J is TRBJ1-5 and V is TRBV5-1; D perhaps matches TRBD1 (6 bases). Germline V gene sequence: CDR1 SGHRS, CDR2 YFSETQ. The CDR3 length is 14 residues. V gave up 4 bases and J gave up 7 bases, with 15 bases separating them. The DNA for the CDR3 is TGCGCCAGCAGCGCCGGACAGCCTGGACAGCCCCAGCATTTT. This sequence encodes CASSAGQPGQPQHF.

This chain connects TRBV5-1 to TRBJ1-1; 9 positions agree with TRBD1. The CDR3 is 16 residues long. With 3 bases clipped from V and 5 bases from J, the junction kept 11 bases outside the gene matches. Germline lookup yields CDR1 SGHRS and CDR2 YFSETQ. The CDR3 DNA sequence: TGCGCCAGCAGCTCCCAATTGGACAGGGGAAAAACTGAAGCTTTCTTT. Its protein is CASSSQLDRGKTEAFF.

This clonotype has only a few counts. This chain joins TRBV5-5 and TRBJ2-7, with 7 bases fitting TRBD1. Germline CDR1 is SGHKS and CDR2 is YYEKEE (reference sequence). CDR3 length: 14 amino acids. Trimming at V came to 1 base and at J to 3 bases, leaving 4 bases not matched to a gene. The CDR3 loop is CASSLSAGGYEQYF. The CDR3 DNA follows: TGTGCCAGCAGCTTGTCTGCAGGGGGCTACGAGCAGTACTTC.

This clonotype was counted at least ten times. The V call is TRBV7-3, the J call TRBJ2-3; no reliable D call. Per the germline V gene, CDR1 is SGHTA and CDR2 is FQGTGA. Trimming shortened V by 1 base and J by 0 bases, and 14 bases separated the two germline ends. The CDR3 is made up of 17 amino acids. DNA for the CDR3: TGTGCCAGCAGCTTAATCTCGGCTATCACTAGCACAGATACGCAGTATTTT. It encodes CASSLISAITSTDTQYF.

This chain uses TRBV20-1 with TRBJ2-5, with a weak D call TRBD2 (7 bases). The CDR3 spans 14 residues. The ends were cut back, 1 base at V and 2 bases at J, with 11 bases in the middle. Per germline, CDR1 DFQATT and CDR2 SNEGSKA (reference sequence). As DNA, the CDR3 is TGCAGTGCTAGAGGTGGGGGGGCACAAGAGACCCAGTACTTC. Its translation is CSARGGGAQETQYF.

This clonotype was counted between two and nine times. The J gene is TRBJ1-5, the V gene TRBV7-2, with D possibly being TRBD1 (6 bases). Trimming removed 5 bases from V and 6 bases from J, with 14 bases in between. CDR3 length equals 14 residues. Germline CDR1 reads SGHTA; CDR2 reads FQGNSA. Here the CDR3 reads CASSPNMGAQPQHF. CDR3 sequence (DNA): TGTGCCAGCAGCCCAAATATGGGGGCTCAGCCCCAGCATTTT.

This clonotype was seen a few times. The chain is built from TRBV6-5 and TRBJ2-2; a weak D match, TRBD2 (7 bases). V gave up 5 bases and J gave up 6 bases, with 10 bases separating them. This CDR3 region has 13 residues. The germline V gene has CDR1 MNHEY and CDR2 SVGAGI. This CDR3 reads CASSPGGPGELFF. CDR3 DNA: TGTGCCAGCAGTCCCGGGGGGCCCGGGGAGCTGTTTTTT.

This clonotype was detected a few times. V usage is TRBV6-6 and J usage is TRBJ2-7; possible D gene TRBD2, 6 bases. The CDR3 is 12 amino acids. Deletions cut 2 bases from V and 5 bases from J, with 7 bases between. CDR1 is MNHNY, CDR2 SVGAGI, per germline (reference sequence). CDR3 residues: CASSYTGDEQYF. CDR3 coding DNA: TGTGCCAGCAGTTACACGGGGGACGAGCAGTACTTC.

This clonotype was seen a few times. This chain joins TRBV6-5 and TRBJ1-2; D gene ambiguous. Germline V lookup: CDR1 MNHEY, CDR2 SVGAGI. The CDR3 has 13 residues. The V gene lost 7 bases and the J gene lost 3 bases, with 12 bases spanning the gap. DNA for the CDR3: TGTGCCAGCAAGTCACGAATGGACTATGGCTACACCTTC. Its translation is CASKSRMDYGYTF.

The chain couples TRBV28 to TRBJ1-4; D is possibly TRBD1 (5 bases). The CDR3 length is 14 residues. Trimming took 6 bases from V and 5 from J, leaving 13 bases between them. Germline CDR1 and CDR2: MDHEN and SYDVKM. CDR3 sequence reads: CASRWIGGNEKLFF. The CDR3 DNA reads as TGTGCCAGCAGGTGGATTGGGGGGAATGAAAAACTGTTTTTT.

This chain joins TRBV29-1 and TRBJ2-2; the D gene is possibly TRBD2 (5 bases). Looked up from germline, CDR1 is SQVTM and CDR2 is ANQGSEA. The CDR3 is made up of 15 amino acids. V was pared by 5 bases and J by 4 bases, with 17 bases between. The CDR3 reads CSVTSGDPSTGELFF. The CDR3 DNA follows: TGCAGCGTTACATCCGGGGATCCGAGCACCGGGGAGCTGTTTTTT.

This clonotype showed up just a few times. The rearrangement uses TRBV7-6 and TRBJ1-5; D is unresolved. V lost 8 bases, J lost 0 bases, and 8 bases lay in between. In germline, CDR1 is SGHVS, CDR2 FNYEAQ. The CDR3 runs to 13 residues. CDR3 DNA sequence: TGTGCCAGCTCTAGGAATAGCAATCAGCCCCAGCATTTT. Translation gives CASSRNSNQPQHF.

This clonotype has just a few counts. The chain combines TRBV9 with TRBJ2-3, with 8 bases lining up with TRBD2. Per the germline V gene, CDR1 is SGDLS and CDR2 is YYNGEE. This CDR3 has 14 residues. The ends lost 6 bases at V and 4 bases at J; junction bases unmatched: 7. This CDR3 reads CASNPRGGPDTQYF. The CDR3 nucleotides read TGTGCCAGCAACCCCCGGGGGGGTCCAGATACGCAGTATTTT.

Remarks on this clonotype: A read error may produce the germline difference seen at one junction end. The chain joins TRBV4-3 to TRBJ1-6; D is uncertain. This CDR3 region has 19 residues. Germline values: CDR1 LGHNA, CDR2 YSLEER. DNA of the CDR3: TGCGACAGCAGCCAAGATTGGTTGGGCGGGATCTCCTATAATTCACCCCTCCACTTT. It encodes CDSSQDWLGGISYNSPLHF.

This clonotype has more than one count but fewer than ten. The chain employs TRBV10-3 and TRBJ1-3; no clear D. Per the germline V gene, CDR1 is ENHRY and CDR2 is SYGVKD. The CDR3 totals 13 residues. Trimming stripped 8 bases from V and 8 bases from J, with 16 bases between. The CDR3 DNA follows: TGTGCCATCGGACCGGCCTTTATGCACACCATATATTTT. Translating gives CAIGPAFMHTIYF.

This chain connects TRBV4-1 to TRBJ2-5; TRBD2 might be the D (5 bases). The V gene lost 4 bases and the J gene lost 1 base, with 13 bases spanning the gap. CDR3 length: 15 amino acids. Germline V gives CDR1 MGHRA, CDR2 YSYEKL. CDR3 in amino acids: CASSLNGRIQETQYF. CDR3 DNA sequence: TGCGCCAGCAGCCTTAATGGGAGAATCCAAGAGACCCAGTACTTC.

This chain joins TRBV27 and TRBJ1-1, with no clear D. This CDR3 region has 15 residues. V was cut by 5 bases and J by 0 bases, with 13 bases left in between. Looked up from germline, CDR1 is MNHEY and CDR2 is SMNVEV (reference sequence). The CDR3, as DNA: TGTGCCAGCAGTCCCGTCGGACGGATGAACACTGAAGCTTTCTTT. Its protein is CASSPVGRMNTEAFF.

Only a few counts were recorded for this clonotype. The chain is built from TRBV6-2 or TRBV6-3 and TRBJ2-1, with 7 bases that match TRBD2. This CDR3 is 9 amino acids long. CDR1 MNHEY and CDR2 SVGEGT come from the germline V gene. V was clipped by 8 bases and J by 13 bases; unmatched bases: 2. The chain's CDR3 is CASGRGQFF. The CDR3 region has the DNA TGTGCCAGCGGGAGGGGACAGTTCTTC.

In its sample, this clonotype was seen many times. The rearrangement links TRBV24-1 to TRBJ2-1, with 9 bases aligning to TRBD2. Trimming removed 5 bases from V and 3 bases from J; junction bases left unmatched: 7. CDR1 KGHDR and CDR2 SFDVKD come from the germline V gene. The CDR3 is 16 amino acids. The CDR3 here is CATSGNSGGDYNEQFF. CDR3 nucleotides: TGTGCCACCAGTGGCAATAGCGGGGGAGACTACAATGAGCAGTTCTTC.